These 11 T cell receptor beta chains were all obtained from the same sample, sequenced in a study of graft-versus-host responses after intestinal transplantation. Graft specimens yielded both intraepithelial and lamina propria lymphocytes. Libraries were prepared by immunoSEQ multiplex PCR; TCRdb keeps only in-frame clonotypes and omits some of them. The table lists tens of thousands of clones, about 85% of them singletons. The sequences come from ileum tissue, collected more than 200 days after intestinal transplant. These receptors were taken from a human patient who received an intestinal transplant, so some T cells may come from the graft donor.

The chain carries TRBV9 and TRBJ2-3; 10 bases agree with TRBD2. V gave up 0 bases and J gave up 0 bases; unmatched junction bases: 7. This CDR3 spans 18 amino acids. Germline CDR1 is SGDLS and CDR2 is YYNGEE. CDR3 residues: CASSVGSGRARSTDTQYF. In nucleotides, the CDR3 is TGTGCCAGCAGCGTAGGGAGCGGGAGGGCCCGGAGCACAGATACGCAGTATTTT.

This clone was picked up a small number of times. V and J are TRBV5-6 and TRBJ2-7; D call uncertain. The V end lost 4 bases, the J end lost 0 bases, and 8 bases lay between the germline ends. The germline V gene encodes CDR1 SGHDT and CDR2 YYEEEE. This CDR3 has 13 residues. The CDR3 loop reads CASSPRSSYEQYF. The CDR3 nucleotides are TGTGCCAGCAGCCCCAGAAGCTCCTACGAGCAGTACTTC.

This clone showed up just once. The V gene is TRBV19, the J gene TRBJ2-7; weak D call: TRBD1 (6 bases). Trimming took off 3 bases at V and 6 bases at J, with 12 bases between the two ends. This CDR3 is built from 13 residues. CDR1 and CDR2 from the germline V gene are LNHDA and SQIVND (reference sequence). In DNA, the CDR3 is TGTGCCAGTAGTATGGGGTCAGGGGCCGAGCAGTACTTC. As protein: CASSMGSGAEQYF.

The V gene is TRBV2, the J gene TRBJ1-5; a weak D match, TRBD1 (6 bases). V lost 6 bases and J 0 bases, leaving 9 bases between the germline ends. The CDR3 runs 14 residues. Germline-derived CDR1 and CDR2 are SNHLY and FYNNEI. CDR3 DNA sequence: TGTGCCAGCAGCCGGGACAATAGCAATCAGCCCCAGCATTTT. Translation gives CASSRDNSNQPQHF.

This clone was counted a few times. The chain is built from TRBV27 and TRBJ1-2; no firm D call. Between the trimmed V and J ends, which lost 6 bases and 4 bases, there was a span of 9 bases. This CDR3 has 12 amino acids. Germline CDR1 reads MNHEY; CDR2 reads SMNVEV (reference sequence). CDR3 protein: CASRNGPYGYTF. Here the CDR3 DNA reads TGTGCCAGCAGGAACGGGCCCTATGGCTACACCTTC.

With respect to this clone: Relative to the germline gene, one junction end is altered; a read error may explain this. The chain has TRBV2 and TRBJ2-2; a weak D match, TRBD2 (6 bases). CDR3 size: 14 residues. Germline CDR1 reads SNHLY; CDR2 reads FYNNEI. The CDR3 loop reads CASNVGGNPGELFF. DNA of the CDR3: TGTGCCAGCAATGTTGGGGGGAACCCCGGGGAGCTGTTTTTT. Supplemented by reference TRBV2 and TRBJ2-2, the full variable domain reads EPEVTQTPSHQVTQMGQEVILRCVPISNHLYFYWYRQILGQKVEFLVSFYNNEISEKSEIFDDQFSVERPDGSNFTLKIRSTKLEDSAMYFCASNVGGNPGELFFGEGSRLTVL.

The CDR3 protein is CASSLGAGGPGETQYF. CDR3 DNA: TGCGCCAGCAGCTTGGGTGCGGGAGGGCCGGGAGAGACCCAGTACTTC. V gene TRBV5-1 combines with J gene TRBJ2-5; 9 bases align to TRBD2. There are 16 residues in the CDR3. Germline V gene data show CDR1 as SGHRS and CDR2 as YFSETQ. V lost 0 bases and J lost 4; bases outside the gene matches: 7.

The chain uses TRBV7-9 and TRBJ2-3; 14 bases map to TRBD2. The junction had 1 base not matched to a gene; V was cut back by 4 bases and J by 1 base. Per germline, CDR1 SEHNR and CDR2 FQNEAQ (reference sequence). The CDR3 covers 16 residues. The CDR3 nucleotides read TGTGCCAGCAGCTCGGGACTAGCGGGGGGCACAGATACGCAGTATTTT. Its protein is CASSSGLAGGTDTQYF. The entire variable domain, with the rest obtained from reference TRBV7-9 and TRBJ2-3, is as follows: DTGVSQNPRHKITKRGQNVTFRCDPISEHNRLYWYRQTLGQGPEFLTYFQNEAQLEKSRLLSDRFSAERPKGSFSTLEIQRTEQGDSAMYLCASSSGLAGGTDTQYFGPGTRLTVL.

The chain uses TRBV6-6 and TRBJ2-2, with TRBD1 matching over 10 bases. The CDR3 loop spans 15 amino acids. Trimming took 6 bases from V and 5 from J; bases not matched to a gene: 6. Germline V lookup: CDR1 MNHNY, CDR2 SVGAGI (reference sequence). The CDR3 loop is CASRGTGVKTGELFF. The CDR3 DNA reads as TGTGCCAGCAGGGGGACAGGGGTAAAGACCGGGGAGCTGTTTTTT.

This rearrangement joins TRBV10-3 to TRBJ2-5; D perhaps matches TRBD2 (6 bases). The J call may be faulty, since TRBJ2-7 better matches the DNA end. The CDR3 length is 16 residues. The V gene's germline CDR1 is ENHRY and CDR2 SYGVKD. The CDR3 spells CAISEWAGLPPYEQYF. The CDR3 nucleotides read TGTGCCATCAGTGAGTGGGCAGGACTACCCCCCTACGAGCAGTACTTC.

In its sample, this clone was seen once. The CDR3 region has the DNA TGTGCCAGCAGTACGACTAGCGGGGGAACATACGAGCAGTACTTC. Amino acids: CASSTTSGGTYEQYF. The chain carries TRBV27 and TRBJ2-7, with 12 bases fitting TRBD2. This CDR3 comprises 15 residues. CDR1 is MNHEY, CDR2 SMNVEV, per germline (reference sequence). Unmatched junction bases numbered 6, after V lost 5 bases and J lost 4 bases.